This section outlines one T cell receptor (beta chain) sequence together with its context. This clone's antigen is unknown. Base qualities are not provided; no much larger clone lies one nucleotide away. This sample is drawn from a study of blood T cell repertoires in COVID-19 (dated by TCRdb to the early 2020s). About the study as a whole: The collaborator samples originated in the United States, Italy and Spain and spanned the acute and convalescent phases of COVID-19. The material from the prospective study consisted of cDNA or gDNA derived from T cells, B-cell-depleted T cells, or PBMCs. The dataset comprised deeply sampled blood TCRbeta repertoires from subjects exposed to, actively infected with, or recovered from COVID-19. The repertoires were released in a freely available public database intended as a resource for research on the immune response to SARS-CoV-2. The samples were drawn from two sources: the first 160 participants of the ongoing ImmuneRACE study, and about 1,300 subjects contributed by 6 global collaborators. A de-identified subject ID, COVID-19 status, age in years and sex were almost always included in the sample metadata. Where HLA class I and class II types were available, the types were taken from metadata supplied by the sample provider, not from assay-based typing. Study-wide findings and limitations: Clinical and demographic metadata were provided uncurated, with the amount varying by source and participant.

At one collaborating source in Seattle, patients were enrolled during active infection and were followed longitudinally through the course of disease. Each collaborating institution followed its own protocols to collect whole blood in K2EDTA tubes. For TCRbeta analysis, collaborators shipped samples as frozen whole blood, isolated PBMCs, or DNA extracted from either of those sample types. The cysteine opens and the phenylalanine closes a CDR3 of 15 amino acids. Of the read, only the CDR3 DNA is kept; its 45 bases are in frame from base 1. CDR1 and CDR2 are read off the germline V gene (reference sequence) as SSHAT and FNYEAQ. Trimming leaves V shorter by 5 bases and J shorter by 2 bases, with the junction holding 7 bases beyond the gene matches. The immunoSEQ Assay, a bias-controlled multiplex PCR, was used to amplify TCRbeta CDR3 regions from genomic DNA. The authors' pipeline ran thus. Nucleated cell counts per sample were estimated from amplification of reference gene primers within the assay. Sequence reads were collapsed and filtered to measure the absolute abundance of every unique TCRbeta CDR3 rearrangement. Productive Simpson clonality was computed per sample as the square root of Simpson's diversity index over productive rearrangements. The source is immuneACCESS, and TCRdb retained only in-frame sequences with V and J called. Part of the clones is not carried over; for the studies checked, unresolved V genes explain less than half of this, and the remainder is unexplained. The V and J calls and the clone size are those of that table, but D and trimming were determined from the DNA. Present in this sample are 200,000 to 300,000 clones, about 93% of which were seen just once. The top ten clonotypes cover roughly 0.8% of the sample.

This chain joins TRBV7-7 to TRBJ2-5, with 8 bases aligning to TRBD2. The source of this sequence is a man in his thirties or forties with COVID-19, enrolled during active disease. Sequenced: peripheral blood. The DNA reads as follows: TGTGCCAGCAGCCGACCGGGGGGGAGACAAGAGACCCAGTACTTC. Translation gives CASSRPGGRQETQYF. The CDR3, completed at both ends by the reference TRBV7-7 and TRBJ2-5 genes, gives the full variable domain GAGVSQSPRYKVTKRGQDVTLRCDPISSHATLYWYQQALGQGPEFLTYFNYEAQPDKSGLPSDRFSAERPEGSISTLTIQRTEQRDSAMYRCASSRPGGRQETQYFGPGTRLLVL.